The 24 T cell receptor beta chains in this list originate from one sample, sequenced in a study of T-cell reconstitution after alpha-beta-depleted transplantation in children. A library of TCRbeta sequences, prepared with unique molecular identifiers, was generated. Via MiXCR, TCRdb re-called the PCR reads, giving one row per CDR3 protein. The sample lists 190,000 or so distinct CDR3 sequences, 6.5% to 7.5% occurring once. The sequences come from PBMCs from the stem cell graft donor, collected from the stem cell graft. Receptor source: a human donor who donated a stem cell graft to a child with Wiskott-Aldrich syndrome.

This sequence joins TRBV30 and TRBJ1-3; D not resolved. V was trimmed by 1 base and J by 0 bases, leaving 13 bases between them. Per the germline V gene, CDR1 is GTSNPN and CDR2 is SVGIG (reference sequence). The CDR3 totals 16 residues. The CDR3 DNA reads TGTGCCTGGAGTGGGTTGGAGAGTCCCTCTGGAAACACCATATATTTT. Amino acids: CAWSGLESPSGNTIYF.

This clonotype was seen at least ten times. This chain uses TRBV12-3 or TRBV12-4 with TRBJ2-6; a possible D gene is TRBD1 (6 bases). The CDR3 contains 17 residues. The germline V and J ends were trimmed by 9 bases and 2 bases, with 20 bases remaining between them. CDR3 in DNA: TGTGCCAGTCGGAAGGCGACAGGTCGAGCTGGGGCCAACGTCCTGACTTTC. The encoded protein is CASRKATGRAGANVLTF.

This clonotype was recorded at least ten times. The chain joins TRBV29-1 to TRBJ1-2; D may be TRBD1 (5 bases). The CDR3 has 11 residues. V was pared by 4 bases and J by 4 bases, with 7 bases between. Germline V lookup: CDR1 SQVTM, CDR2 ANQGSEA. CDR3 amino acids: CSVAGIYGYTF. The CDR3 coding sequence is TGCAGCGTTGCAGGGATCTATGGCTACACCTTC.

The sample holds many counts of this clonotype. This rearrangement joins TRBV19 to TRBJ2-5; D is perhaps TRBD1 (5 bases). This CDR3 comprises 15 residues. Germline lookup yields CDR1 LNHDA and CDR2 SQIVND (reference sequence). V was pared by 5 bases and J by 3 bases, with 16 bases between. CDR3 bases: TGTGCCAGTAGTTTCTCTCAGGGAAATGAAGAGACCCAGTACTTC. Translated: CASSFSQGNEETQYF.

This clonotype was detected many times. The CDR3 is CASSLGRASGIQETQYF. DNA for the CDR3: TGTGCCAGCAGCTTAGGAAGGGCTAGCGGGATCCAAGAGACCCAGTACTTC. The chain combines TRBV7-9 with TRBJ2-5; TRBD2 matches 9 bases. The germline V gene encodes CDR1 SEHNR and CDR2 FQNEAQ (reference sequence). The CDR3 is 17 amino acids. The V and J ends lost 1 base and 1 base, in that order; junction bases with no gene match: 7.

This clonotype was picked up a small number of times. The chain is built from TRBV4-3 and TRBJ2-1, with 14 bases identical to TRBD2. V dropped 0 bases and J dropped 9; count of bases not matched to a gene: 16. The CDR3 is 20 residues long. The V gene's germline CDR1 is LGHNA and CDR2 YSLEER. CDR3 nucleotides: TGCGCCAGCAGCCAAGAGCCGGGACTAGCGGGAGTATTGGGAGGAGGTGAGCAGTTCTTC. This encodes CASSQEPGLAGVLGGGEQFF.

This clonotype was seen ten or more times. The chain uses TRBV20-1 and TRBJ2-3, with 10 bases matching TRBD2. The CDR3 contains 17 residues. CDR1 is DFQATT, CDR2 SNEGSKA, per germline (reference sequence). V lost 0 bases and J lost 2; bases outside the gene matches: 8. CDR3 region: CSARDPASGRATDTQYF. The DNA for the CDR3 is TGCAGTGCTAGAGATCCGGCCAGCGGGAGGGCCACAGATACGCAGTATTTT.

In this sample, this clonotype turned up many times. The chain has TRBV28 and TRBJ2-5; D unclear. Looked up from germline, CDR1 is MDHEN and CDR2 is SYDVKM. The V end was cut by 5 bases, the J end by 7 bases, with 11 bases between. The CDR3 consists of 12 residues. As DNA, the CDR3 is TGTGCCAGCAGTCTAGAAACCCTGACCCAGTACTTC. Translation: CASSLETLTQYF. The variable domain in full, with the rest retrieved from reference TRBV28 and TRBJ2-5, is DVKVTQSSRYLVKRTGEKVFLECVQDMDHENMFWYRQDPGLGLRLIYFSYDVKMKEKGDIPEGYSVSREKKERFSLILESASTNQTSMYLCASSLETLTQYFGPGTRLLVL.

This clonotype was counted at least ten times. V is TRBV6-2 or TRBV6-3 and J is TRBJ1-5; D is unclear. The ends were cut back, 6 bases at V and 6 bases at J, with 21 bases in the middle. Germline V gene lookup returns CDR1 MNHEY and CDR2 SVGEGT. The CDR3 totals 16 residues. Written as DNA, the CDR3 is TGTGCCAGCAGGGCTGGGGTATTGGGGTTCCGTCAGCCCCAGCATTTT. Translated: CASRAGVLGFRQPQHF.

This clonotype appeared many times. The chain employs TRBV5-1 and TRBJ2-1; 9 bases fit TRBD1. Germline V CDR1 and CDR2: SGHRS, YFSETQ. The V and J ends lost 0 bases and 8 bases, in that order; junction bases with no gene match: 12. The CDR3 runs 17 residues. This CDR3 is CASSLAFRDRVVDEQFF. In DNA, the CDR3 is TGCGCCAGCAGCTTGGCTTTCCGGGACAGGGTAGTAGATGAGCAGTTCTTC.

V and J are TRBV5-1 and TRBJ2-7, with a possible D match to TRBD1 (6 bases). Germline loops: CDR1 SGHRS, CDR2 YFSETQ. CDR3 size: 17 residues. Trimming left V 4 bases short and J 6 bases short, with 26 bases between. CDR3 region: CASSRGKGVRTPGEQYF. In nucleotides, the CDR3 is TGCGCCAGCAGCCGAGGTAAGGGGGTAAGGACCCCAGGCGAGCAGTACTTC.

This clonotype was counted many times. The chain joins TRBV20-1 to TRBJ2-1; D may be TRBD2 (5 bases). Germline CDR1 is DFQATT and CDR2 is SNEGSKA (reference sequence). V was trimmed by 3 bases and J by 0 bases, leaving 15 bases between them. CDR3 length: 16 amino acids. The CDR3 region has the DNA TGCAGTGCTAGTCACCCGTTTGGGAGCTCCTACAATGAGCAGTTCTTC. The encoded protein is CSASHPFGSSYNEQFF.

This clonotype showed up many times. The chain links TRBV5-1 to TRBJ2-2, with D perhaps TRBD1 or TRBD2 (5 bases each). This CDR3 has 13 residues. The germline gives CDR1 SGHRS, CDR2 YFSETQ. V was cut by 4 bases and J by 7 bases, with 11 bases left in between. The CDR3 spells CASSRGENGELFF. CDR3 DNA sequence: TGCGCCAGCAGCCGAGGGGAGAACGGGGAGCTGTTTTTT.

This clonotype was counted only a few times. The rearrangement uses TRBV5-6 and TRBJ1-1; D not certain. The CDR3 contains 16 residues. V dropped 0 bases and J dropped 3 bases, with 15 bases sitting between them. CDR1 is SGHDT and CDR2 is YYEEEE in the germline V gene. CDR3 in amino acids: CASSLAAAAFYTEAFF. Here the CDR3 DNA reads TGTGCCAGCAGCTTGGCCGCGGCCGCGTTTTACACTGAAGCTTTCTTT. Full variable domain (missing parts from reference TRBV5-6 and TRBJ1-1): DAGVTQSPTHLIKTRGQQVTLRCSPKSGHDTVSWYQQALGQGPQFIFQYYEEEERQRGNFPDRFSGHQFPNYSSELNVNALLLGDSALYLCASSLAAAAFYTEAFFGQGTRLTVV.

This clonotype was observed a few times. The J gene is TRBJ2-5, the V gene TRBV28; no clear D. The CDR3 runs to 14 residues. The V and J ends lost 2 bases and 4 bases respectively, with 11 bases between them. The V gene's germline CDR1 is MDHEN and CDR2 SYDVKM. The CDR3, as DNA: TGTGCCAGCAGTTTACTCTCGGCCGGAGAGACCCAGTACTTC. Its translation is CASSLLSAGETQYF.

Many counts were recorded for this clonotype. This chain links TRBV11-3 with TRBJ2-1; possible D gene TRBD1, 6 bases. The CDR3 has 16 amino acids. Trimming shortened V by 5 bases and J by 3 bases, and 17 bases separated the two germline ends. Germline lookup yields CDR1 SGHNT and CDR2 YENEEA. The CDR3 region is CASSPTVGGNYNEQFF. DNA for the CDR3: TGTGCCAGCAGCCCAACGGTTGGGGGCAACTACAATGAGCAGTTCTTC. Full variable domain (rest looked up from reference TRBV11-3 and TRBJ2-1): EAGVVQSPRYKIIEKKQPVAFWCNPISGHNTLYWYLQNLGQGPELLIRYENEEAVDDSQLPKDRFSAERLKGVDSTLKIQPAELGDSAVYLCASSPTVGGNYNEQFFGPGTRLTVL.

This clonotype has only a few counts. This rearrangement joins TRBV5-6 to TRBJ2-4; TRBD1 agrees at 7 bases. CDR1 is SGHDT, CDR2 YYEEEE, per germline. With 2 bases clipped from V and 0 bases from J, the junction kept 8 bases outside the gene matches. This CDR3 is 17 amino acids long. Here the CDR3 DNA reads TGTGCCAGCAGCTTAGGGGGCCTAAGACTAGCCAAAAACATTCAGTACTTC. This translates into CASSLGGLRLAKNIQYF.

In this sample, this clonotype turned up many times. This sequence joins TRBV5-1 and TRBJ2-3; the D gene is possibly TRBD1 (5 bases). Germline loops: CDR1 SGHRS, CDR2 YFSETQ. The CDR3 covers 15 residues. V was trimmed by 1 base and J by 4 bases, leaving 13 bases between them. CDR3 sequence (DNA): TGCGCCAGCAGCTTGTTCCAGGGTTTCGCAGATACGCAGTATTTT. This gives the protein CASSLFQGFADTQYF.

Ten or more counts support this clonotype. This chain uses TRBV12-3 or TRBV12-4 with TRBJ2-1, with D possibly TRBD1 on 5 matching bases. The ends were cut back, 1 base at V and 8 bases at J, with 12 bases in the middle. This CDR3 spans 14 amino acids. The CDR3: CASSLVRAPDEQFF. CDR3 nucleotide sequence: TGTGCCAGCAGTTTAGTCAGGGCACCCGATGAGCAGTTCTTC.

This clonotype was seen at least ten times. The genes are TRBV7-9 and TRBJ1-1; D gene uncertain. Per the germline V gene, CDR1 is SEHNR and CDR2 is FQNEAQ (reference sequence). This CDR3 has 13 residues. V lost 2 bases and J lost 3, with 7 bases in between. The CDR3 nucleotides read TGTGCCAGCAGCTTACACCAGGACACTGAAGCTTTCTTT. Translation gives CASSLHQDTEAFF.

This clonotype was recorded many times. V and J are TRBV7-9 and TRBJ2-3; the match to TRBD2 covers 10 bases. The germline V gene has CDR1 SEHNR and CDR2 FQNEAQ (reference sequence). Trimming took 4 bases from V and 6 from J; bases not matched to a gene: 13. The CDR3 spans 17 residues. The CDR3 spells CASSYPAGGPMRDTQYF. CDR3 DNA sequence: TGTGCCAGCAGCTACCCAGCGGGGGGGCCTATGAGGGATACGCAGTATTTT.

This clonotype was recorded at least ten times. The V gene is TRBV18, the J gene TRBJ1-5; possible D gene TRBD1, 5 bases. The CDR3 is made up of 15 amino acids. V dropped 4 bases and J dropped 2 bases, with 12 bases sitting between them. CDR1 is KGHSH and CDR2 is LQKENI in the germline V gene. The DNA of the CDR3 is TGTGCCAGCTCACTGCAGGGTTTCGGCAATCAGCCCCAGCATTTT. Residues: CASSLQGFGNQPQHF. Filled out from reference TRBV18 and TRBJ1-5, the complete variable domain reads NAGVMQNPRHLVRRRGQEARLRCSPMKGHSHVYWYRQLPEEGLKFMVYLQKENIIDESGMPKERFSAEFPKEGPSILRIQQVVRGDSAAYFCASSLQGFGNQPQHFGDGTRLSIL.

This clonotype has a count of ten or more. V and J are TRBV27 and TRBJ2-1; D ambiguous. With 2 bases removed from V and 4 bases from J, the gap between germline ends came to 12 bases. This CDR3 is built from 15 residues. CDR1 and CDR2 (germline): MNHEY, SMNVEV (reference sequence). The DNA of the CDR3 is TGTGCCAGCAGTTTAACCCTTGAGGCATACAATGAGCAGTTCTTC. It encodes CASSLTLEAYNEQFF.

This clonotype was observed many times. V gene TRBV5-1 combines with J gene TRBJ2-1; possible D gene TRBD2, 5 bases. V lost 0 bases and J lost 5, with 15 bases in between. This CDR3 is 16 amino acids long. The germline V gene encodes CDR1 SGHRS and CDR2 YFSETQ. The CDR3 coding sequence is TGCGCCAGCAGCTTGGTGGCGGGCGCGAACGACAATGAGCAGTTCTTC. It translates to CASSLVAGANDNEQFF.